This entry describes one T cell receptor beta chain. No antigen is known for it. These data originate in a study of shared clonotypes between healthy human individuals. Germline loops: CDR1 MDHEN, CDR2 SYDVKM. V lost 8 bases and J lost 1; bases outside the gene matches: 4. The CDR3 has 14 residues. Whole-study results and caveats: Researchers found naive subsets generally carried larger estimated richness than memory subsets. The sharing of 4.5% to 5.5% of naive CD4 clonotypes was seen across several donors.

Investigators divided CD4+ cells into CD45RA+ naive and CD45RA-negative memory subsets. Sorted-subset replicate PCR reactions contained roughly 200 ng DNA, corresponding to about 30,000 T cell genomes. Sequencing used immunoSEQ multiplex PCR; TCRdb keeps in-frame clones, though not all of them. The sample yields approximately 2,300,000 clones, 85% to 95% seen once. The V gene is TRBV28, the J gene TRBJ1-4, with TRBD1 matching over 7 bases. This receptor was obtained from a man aged 18 to 30 in good health. Some clones in this sample may be carry-over from other donors' samples. The sample consisted of naive CD4+ T cells from PBMCs. The subset: CD45RA+ positively selected. The CDR3 here is CASQGGGTNEKLFF. CDR3 in DNA: TGTGCCAGCCAAGGGGGCGGAACTAATGAAAAACTGTTTTTT.